This record looks at one TCR beta chain sequence and its context. Antigen unknown. The record originates from a study of blood T cells in healthy people across ages. Whole-study results and caveats: While age rose, TCR beta diversity per million T cells dropped in a roughly linear way. Researchers said unsorted PBMCs prevented a conclusive naive versus antigen-experienced comparison.

A J-beta primer mix and a sample-barcoded 5' primer were used in a second PCR of roughly 6 to 11 cycles. From the 5' RACE reads, TCRdb called clonotypes with MiXCR, one entry per CDR3 protein. This table holds 1.8 million or so distinct CDR3 sequences, about two fifths found once. CDR1 is SGHRS and CDR2 is YFSETQ in the germline V gene. Trimming removed 3 bases at V and 10 bases at J, with 16 bases between. This CDR3 spans 13 amino acids. There were healthy Caucasian individuals from Russia, aged roughly 6 to 90, serving as donors. The sequencing input was blood. This clonotype was obtained from a human donor in good health. The genes are TRBV5-1 and TRBJ1-2; D possibly corresponds to TRBD1 (5 bases). CDR3 residues: CASSSAAGLDYTF. CDR3 DNA sequence: TGCGCCAGCAGCTCAGCGGCGGGGCTTGACTACACCTTC.